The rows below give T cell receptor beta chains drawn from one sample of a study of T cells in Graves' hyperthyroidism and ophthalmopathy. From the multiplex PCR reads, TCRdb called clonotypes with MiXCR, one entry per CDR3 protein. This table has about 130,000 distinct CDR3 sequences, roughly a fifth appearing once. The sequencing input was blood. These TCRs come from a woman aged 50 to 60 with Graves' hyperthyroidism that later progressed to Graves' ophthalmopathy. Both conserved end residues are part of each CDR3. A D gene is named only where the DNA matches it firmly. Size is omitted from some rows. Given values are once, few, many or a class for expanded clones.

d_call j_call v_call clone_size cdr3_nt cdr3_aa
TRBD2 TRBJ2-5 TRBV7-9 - TGTGCCAGCAGCTCTACTAGCGGGGGTCAAGAGACCCAGTACTTC CASSSTSGGQETQYF
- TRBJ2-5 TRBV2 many TGTGCCAGCAGTGAAGCGATGTCAGGGGAGCAAGAGACCCAGTACTTC CASSEAMSGEQETQYF
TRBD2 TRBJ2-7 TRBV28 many TGTGCCAGCAGTTTTTGGACTAGCGGGAGTCAGAAGAACTCCTACGAGCAGTACTTC CASSFWTSGSQKNSYEQYF
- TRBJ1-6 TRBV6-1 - TGTGCCAGCACTCCCTCCGGGACTCTAAGGAATCCCCTCCACTTT CASTPSGTLRNPLHF
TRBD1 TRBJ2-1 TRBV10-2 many TGCGCCAGCCTTACAGGGGGCCCAGGGCCTGAGCAGTTCTTC CASLTGGPGPEQFF
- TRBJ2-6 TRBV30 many TGTGCCTGGAGTGCGAAAGGAACTGGGGCCAACGTCCTGACTTTC CAWSAKGTGANVLTF
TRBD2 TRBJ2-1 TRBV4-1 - TGCGCCAGCAGCCAAGCAGCTAGCGGGAGGGCCGGTTACAATGAGCAGTTCTTC CASSQAASGRAGYNEQFF
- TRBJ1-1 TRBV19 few TGTGCCAGTAGTGACTGGGAGGACGGAGAAGCTTTCTTT CASSDWEDGEAFF
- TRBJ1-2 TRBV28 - TGTGCCAGCCGAGCGGACGGTGGCTACACCTTC CASRADGGYTF
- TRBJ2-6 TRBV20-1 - TGCAGTGCGCGGATCTCTGGGGCCAACGTCCTGACTTTC CSARISGANVLTF
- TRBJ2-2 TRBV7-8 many TGTGCCAGCAGCTTATCTACACCCACCGGGGAGCTGTTTTTT CASSLSTPTGELFF
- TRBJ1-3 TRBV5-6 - TGTGCCAGCAGCTTATTGACCAGTTACTCTGGAAACACCATATATTTT CASSLLTSYSGNTIYF
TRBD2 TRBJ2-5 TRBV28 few TGTGCTACGGGGGGGCTAACGACCCAGTACTTC CATGGLTTQYF